This entry concerns a single TCR beta chain. Its antigen remains unidentified. V gave up 3 bases and J gave up 4 bases; unmatched junction bases: 2. The CDR3 extends over 13 amino acids. The germline CDR1 and CDR2 sequences are LNHDA and SQIVND (reference sequence). This specimen comes from a study of Ad26.COV2.S vaccination and SARS-CoV-2 variants. Overall study: Intramuscularly, Ad26.COV2.S was given either once or twice, 56 days apart.

Clones were read by immunoSEQ multiplex PCR, and TCRdb kept only the in-frame ones, dropping some. The data show over 400,000 clones, 92% seen once. Stated treatment: around 19 received Ad26.COV2.S at low or high dose, single or two shots; several received placebo; per-sample allocation not given. Day 63 after the first vaccine or placebo injection was the time point for sampling. Points from the study as a whole: The TCR breadth and depth analyses may have understated or missed part of the total T cell responses. Spike-specific responses of CD8+ and CD4+ T cells were reported to display substantial breadth after vaccination.

The chain links TRBV19 to TRBJ1-1, with 7 bases lining up with TRBD1. The sequence was obtained from a person aged 18-65 years who received the Ad26.COV2.S COVID-19 vaccine or a placebo. Sequences were derived from peripheral blood, sampled in a trial of Ad26.COV2.S vaccine versus placebo. Here the CDR3 reads CASSMTGITEAFF. The CDR3 coding sequence is TGTGCCAGTAGTATGACAGGGATCACTGAAGCTTTCTTT.